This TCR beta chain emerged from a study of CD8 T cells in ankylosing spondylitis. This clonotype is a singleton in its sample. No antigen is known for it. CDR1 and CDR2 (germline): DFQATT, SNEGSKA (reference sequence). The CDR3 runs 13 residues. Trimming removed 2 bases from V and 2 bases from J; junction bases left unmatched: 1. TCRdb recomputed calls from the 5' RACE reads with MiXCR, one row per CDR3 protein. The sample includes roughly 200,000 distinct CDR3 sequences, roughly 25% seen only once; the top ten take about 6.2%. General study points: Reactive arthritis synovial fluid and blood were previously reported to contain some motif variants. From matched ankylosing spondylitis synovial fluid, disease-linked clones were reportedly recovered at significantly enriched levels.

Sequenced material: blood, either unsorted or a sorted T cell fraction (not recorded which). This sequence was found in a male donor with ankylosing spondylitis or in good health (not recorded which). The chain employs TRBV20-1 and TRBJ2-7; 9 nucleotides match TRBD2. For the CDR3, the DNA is TGCAGTGCTAGACCTAGCGGGGCCTACGAGCAGTACTTC. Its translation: CSARPSGAYEQYF.